These 14 T cell receptor beta chains share one sample of origin, sequenced in a study of CD8 T cells in ankylosing spondylitis. TCRdb fed the 5' RACE reads into MiXCR, producing one record per CDR3 protein. The sample contains some 130,000 distinct CDR3 sequences, 5.5% to 7.5% of which appear only once. Sample: blood, either unsorted or a sorted T cell fraction (not recorded which). Receptors were obtained from a female donor with ankylosing spondylitis or in good health (not recorded which).

This clonotype was recorded many times. The chain joins TRBV5-1 to TRBJ2-5; D perhaps matches TRBD1 (5 bases). CDR1 and CDR2 (germline): SGHRS, YFSETQ. Trimming removed 0 bases from V and 6 bases from J, with 24 bases in between. The CDR3 has 18 residues. This CDR3 is CASSLGVGAARPKKTQYF. CDR3 bases: TGCGCCAGCAGCTTGGGGGTTGGGGCGGCCCGCCCCAAGAAGACCCAGTACTTC.

The J gene is TRBJ2-2, the V gene TRBV28; maybe TRBD1 (6 bases). Trimming cost V 6 bases and J 3 bases, with 20 bases left between them. This CDR3 spans 17 amino acids. CDR1 is MDHEN, CDR2 SYDVKM, per germline. CDR3 nucleotides: TGTGCCAGCAGCCCTAGCCGGACAGCTAGAGACACCGGGGAGCTGTTTTTT. As protein: CASSPSRTARDTGELFF.

This clonotype was picked up many times. This chain links TRBV9 with TRBJ1-1; D is possibly TRBD1 (5 bases). CDR3 length equals 14 residues. V lost 0 bases, J lost 4 bases, and 10 bases lay in between. In germline, CDR1 is SGDLS, CDR2 YYNGEE. The CDR3 bases are TGTGCCAGCAGCGTAGAAGCAGGGCCCACTGAAGCTTTCTTT. Protein: CASSVEAGPTEAFF.

This clonotype has a handful of counts. The chain carries TRBV20-1 and TRBJ1-5, with TRBD1 as a possible D gene (5 bases). There are 12 residues in the CDR3. V was clipped by 5 bases and J by 6 bases, with 11 bases between them. Germline loops: CDR1 DFQATT, CDR2 SNEGSKA (reference sequence). The CDR3 DNA reads TGCAGTGCTCTAGGGGTCAGTCAGCCCCAGCATTTT. Protein sequence: CSALGVSQPQHF.

The sample holds many counts of this clonotype. CDR3 in amino acids: CAISDRVGNQPQHF. CDR3 nucleotides: TGTGCCATTTCGGACAGGGTAGGCAATCAGCCCCAGCATTTT. The chain is built from TRBV6-1 and TRBJ1-5; 8 nucleotides align to TRBD1. The germline V gene encodes CDR1 MNHNS and CDR2 SASEGT. With 10 bases clipped from V and 2 bases from J, the junction kept 7 bases outside the gene matches. There are 14 residues in the CDR3.

In this sample, this clonotype turned up many times. The chain combines TRBV7-2 with TRBJ2-7; D may be TRBD2 (5 bases). This CDR3 has 15 residues. Germline V gene data show CDR1 as SGHTA and CDR2 as FQGNSA. V shed 1 base and J shed 6 bases, with 16 bases lying between them. Written as DNA, the CDR3 is TGTGCCAGCAGCTTAGAGGCTAGCATAAGGGCCGAGCAGTACTTC. Translated, it gives CASSLEASIRAEQYF. The full variable domain, its missing parts supplied by reference TRBV7-2 and TRBJ2-7, is GAGVSQSPSNKVTEKGKDVELRCDPISGHTALYWYRQSLGQGLEFLIYFQGNSAPDKSGLPSDRFSAERTGGSVSTLTIQRTQQEDSAVYLCASSLEASIRAEQYFGPGTRLTVT.

At least ten counts were recorded for this clonotype. The chain recombines TRBV12-3 or TRBV12-4 with TRBJ1-1; 10 bases match TRBD1. The CDR3 spans 14 residues. The V gene end was trimmed by 6 bases and the J gene end by 4 bases; junction bases not matched to a gene: 5. CDR3 nucleotide sequence: TGTGCCAGCAGACCGGGACAGGGGTTCACTGAAGCTTTCTTT. Its translation: CASRPGQGFTEAFF.

V gene TRBV15 combines with J gene TRBJ2-1; 8 bases map to TRBD1. The CDR3 runs 15 residues. Germline V gene sequence: CDR1 LNHNV, CDR2 YYDKDF (reference sequence). V was clipped by 3 bases and J by 7 bases; unmatched bases: 8. The CDR3 DNA reads as TGTGCCACCAGCAGCCCCGACAGGGGTGGGAATGAGCAGTTCTTC. It codes for CATSSPDRGGNEQFF. The complete variable domain, with remaining parts taken from reference TRBV15 and TRBJ2-1, reads DAMVIQNPRYQVTQFGKPVTLSCSQTLNHNVMYWYQQKSSQAPKLLFHYYDKDFNNEADTPDNFQSRRPNTSFCFLDIRSPGLGDTAMYLCATSSPDRGGNEQFFGPGTRLTVL.

This clonotype was recorded at least ten times. The V and J genes are TRBV12-3 or TRBV12-4 and TRBJ1-1; a weak D match, TRBD1 (6 bases). The CDR3 spans 15 residues. V was shortened by 11 bases and J by 5 bases, with 24 bases between the two germline ends. The CDR3 spells CACTAGQSGLTEAFF. The CDR3 DNA is TGTGCCTGCACCGCCGGACAGTCGGGATTGACTGAAGCTTTCTTT.

Many counts were recorded for this clonotype. This chain uses TRBV9 with TRBJ2-7; D gene unclear. Trimming shortened V by 0 bases and J by 2 bases, and 12 bases separated the two germline ends. CDR1 is SGDLS and CDR2 is YYNGEE in the germline V gene. CDR3 length: 15 residues. The CDR3 region is CASSVVAGFTYEQYF. The CDR3 region has the DNA TGTGCCAGCAGCGTAGTTGCAGGCTTTACCTACGAGCAGTACTTC.

This clonotype occurred many times. This chain uses TRBV7-2 with TRBJ2-3; 15 nucleotides line up with TRBD2. The ends lost 4 bases at V and 7 bases at J; junction bases unmatched: 3. The germline V gene encodes CDR1 SGHTA and CDR2 FQGNSA. The CDR3 totals 15 residues. CDR3 nucleotides: TGTGCCAGCAGCTCGGGACTAGCGGGGGGTAATACGCAGTATTTT. This sequence encodes CASSSGLAGGNTQYF.

This clonotype was observed many times. The V and J genes are TRBV6-4 and TRBJ2-1; TRBD2 matches at 9 bases. The ends lost 3 bases at V and 4 bases at J; junction bases unmatched: 7. This CDR3 is 16 amino acids long. Germline-derived CDR1 and CDR2 are MRHNA and SNTAGT. As DNA, the CDR3 is TGTGCCAGCAGTGAAACGTCTAGCGGGGCTTACAATGAGCAGTTCTTC. Its translation: CASSETSSGAYNEQFF.

This clonotype occurred many times. CDR3: CASSFSRGGGSNQPQHF. CDR3 sequence (DNA): TGTGCCAGCAGCTTCAGTAGAGGGGGGGGAAGCAATCAGCCCCAGCATTTT. V gene TRBV11-2 combines with J gene TRBJ1-5; possible D gene TRBD1, 6 bases. Germline assignment: CDR1 SGHAT and CDR2 FQNNGV. Trimming left V 3 bases short and J 1 base short, with 16 bases between. This CDR3 is 17 amino acids long.

This clonotype was found many times. This chain uses TRBV6-1 with TRBJ1-6, with TRBD1 identical over 10 bases. Germline CDR1 and CDR2: MNHNS and SASEGT. The junction had 5 bases not matched to a gene; V was cut back by 5 bases and J by 10 bases. CDR3 length: 14 amino acids. The CDR3 reads CASSTKGQGSPLHF. CDR3 nucleotides: TGTGCCAGCAGTACAAAGGGACAGGGGTCACCCCTCCACTTT.